Listed here are 3 T cell receptor beta chains from one sample, sequenced in a study of blood T cell repertoires in COVID-19 (dated by TCRdb to 2020 to 2021). Library preparation employed the immunoSEQ multiplex PCR assay. The table was pulled from immuneACCESS by TCRdb, which kept in-frame rearrangements only. Such tables lose some clones; where checked, under half of the loss comes from unresolved V genes, and the rest has no known cause. The sample table records over 350,000 clones; 80% to 90% of these occur just once. About 4.5% of the sample lies in the top ten. Material: peripheral blood. These receptors all stem from a woman aged 25 to 39 with acute or convalescent COVID-19.

The V and J genes are TRBV11-2 and TRBJ2-7; 7 nucleotides match TRBD1. Germline V lookup: CDR1 SGHAT, CDR2 FQNNGV. The CDR3 length is 13 residues. After removal of 5 bases from V and 4 bases from J, the junction contained 5 bases not matched to a gene. The CDR3 loop reads CASSIGTAYEQYF. The DNA for the CDR3 is TGTGCCAGCAGCATAGGGACAGCGTACGAGCAGTACTTC. Full variable domain (outside the CDR3, taken from reference TRBV11-2 and TRBJ2-7): EAGVAQSPRYKIIEKRQSVAFWCNPISGHATLYWYQQILGQGPKLLIQFQNNGVVDDSQLPKDRFSAERLKGVDSTLKIQPAKLEDSAVYLCASSIGTAYEQYFGPGTRLTVT.

The table lists this clone with a few counts. The CDR3 region has the DNA TGTGCCAGCAGCGTAGCGGGGGGCCCAACCGGGGAGCTGTTTTTT. It codes for CASSVAGGPTGELFF. V is TRBV9 and J is TRBJ2-2, with D perhaps matching TRBD2 (7 bases). This CDR3 contains 15 residues. Deletions cut 0 bases from V and 5 bases from J, with 11 bases between. Germline V gene sequence: CDR1 SGDLS, CDR2 YYNGEE.

The genes are TRBV5-1 and TRBJ2-2, with 7 bases matching TRBD1. CDR3 length: 15 amino acids. Germline assignment: CDR1 SGHRS and CDR2 YFSETQ. J gave up 0 bases and V 5 bases, and 4 bases lay outside the gene matches. The CDR3 DNA reads TGCGCCAGCAGTTCAGGGGGTCCGAACACCGGGGAGCTGTTTTTT. This encodes CASSSGGPNTGELFF.